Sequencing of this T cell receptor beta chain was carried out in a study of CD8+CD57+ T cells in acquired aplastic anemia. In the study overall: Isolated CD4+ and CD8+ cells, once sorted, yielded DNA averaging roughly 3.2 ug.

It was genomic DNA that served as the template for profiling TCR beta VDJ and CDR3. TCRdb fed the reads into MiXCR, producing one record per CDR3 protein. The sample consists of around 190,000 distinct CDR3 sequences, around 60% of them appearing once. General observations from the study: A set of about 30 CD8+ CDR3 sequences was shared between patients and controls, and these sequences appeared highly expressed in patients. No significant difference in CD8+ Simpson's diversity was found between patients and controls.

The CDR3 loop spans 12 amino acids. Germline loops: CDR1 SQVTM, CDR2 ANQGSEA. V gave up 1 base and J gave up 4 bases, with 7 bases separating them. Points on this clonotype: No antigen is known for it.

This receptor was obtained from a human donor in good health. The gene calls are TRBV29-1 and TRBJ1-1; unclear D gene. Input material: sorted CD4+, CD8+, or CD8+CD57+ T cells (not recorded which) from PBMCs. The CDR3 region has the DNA TGCAGCGTTGAAGTGACAATCACTGAAGCTTTCTTT. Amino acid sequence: CSVEVTITEAFF.